This entry lists 2 T cell receptor beta chains sequenced from one sample in a study of response to subunit inactivated influenza vaccine. TCRdb reprocessed the RT-PCR reads via MiXCR and lists one record per CDR3 protein. Of roughly 500,000 distinct CDR3 sequences listed, approximately 15% were seen once; the top ten hold over 2.5%. Sequences were derived from CD4+ T cells sorted from PBMCs, sampled around 25 months after vaccination. The receptors come from a man aged 50-75 years who received an inactivated influenza vaccine.

The chain recombines TRBV4-3 with TRBJ2-5; 13 positions match TRBD2. Germline CDR1 reads LGHNA; CDR2 reads YSLEER. CDR3 size: 17 residues. With 0 bases clipped from V and 5 bases from J, the junction kept 6 bases outside the gene matches. The CDR3 sequence is CASSQEGLAGVEETQYF. In nucleotides, the CDR3 is TGCGCCAGCAGCCAAGAAGGACTAGCGGGAGTCGAGGAGACCCAGTACTTC.

The V call is TRBV9, the J call TRBJ2-3; D possibly matches TRBD1 or TRBD2 (5 bases each). The V gene's germline CDR1 is SGDLS and CDR2 YYNGEE. V dropped 3 bases and J dropped 5 bases, with 13 bases sitting between them. CDR3 length: 14 amino acids. The CDR3 DNA reads TGTGCCAGCAGCGCCTCGGGACGAGAAGATACGCAGTATTTT. Translation: CASSASGREDTQYF.